This is a list of T cell receptor beta chains from one sample in a study of blood T cell repertoires in COVID-19. Measured with immunoSEQ multiplex PCR; TCRdb has only the in-frame clones, and not every one. The sample has around 240,000 clones, roughly 88% seen once; the top ten hold over 1.2%. The sequenced sample consisted of peripheral blood. These receptors originate from a woman aged 40 to 50 who had recovered from COVID-19. Each CDR3 is given with its conserved first and last residue. The order of the fields is J gene, clone size, V gene, D gene, CDR3 DNA, CDR3 protein. The D gene is left open where the match is weak. Size is stated for part of the rows, as once, few or many counts, or as a class when the clone is expanded.

TRBJ1-5 few TRBV2 . TGTGCCAGCAATAGGGGGGGGAATCAGCCCCAGCATTTT CASNRGGNQPQHF
TRBJ2-1 . TRBV7-2 TRBD2 TGTGCCAGCAGCTTAGCTCTAGCGGGGGCGTACAATGAGCAGTTCTTC CASSLALAGAYNEQFF
TRBJ1-1 . TRBV6-5 . TGTGCCAGCAGTTACGGCACAGGGTGGAACACTGAAGCTTTCTTT CASSYGTGWNTEAFF
TRBJ1-4 . TRBV5-1 . TGCGCCAGCAGCCCGAGCAGGGGATCGAATGAAAAACTGTTTTTT CASSPSRGSNEKLFF
TRBJ2-2 . TRBV6-1 . TGTGCCAGCAGTGAACAGGGCCGCGGGGAGCTGTTTTTT CASSEQGRGELFF
TRBJ2-7 . TRBV29-1 TRBD2 TGCAGCGTTGTTGTCAGGGACTACTACGAGCAGTACTTC CSVVVRDYYEQYF
TRBJ1-1 . TRBV20-1 TRBD1 TGCAGTGCGAGGGGGCGGGCTGAAGCTTTCTTT CSARGRAEAFF
TRBJ1-4 . TRBV27 TRBD1 TGTGCCAGCAGTTCCGAACTCAGGGGGCAGGGAGAAAAACTGTTTTTT CASSSELRGQGEKLFF
TRBJ2-1 . TRBV19 . TGTGCCACCAGGCGGGGGCCACTGAATGAGCAGTTCTTC CATRRGPLNEQFF
TRBJ1-2 . TRBV5-6 . TGTGCCAGCAGCTTGGAACAGCCCTATGGCTACACCTTC CASSLEQPYGYTF
TRBJ2-7 . TRBV19 . TGTGCCAGTAGTATCGAGGACGGGACCTACGAGCAGTACTTC CASSIEDGTYEQYF